The 20 T cell receptor beta chains in this list originate from one sample, sequenced in a study of CD4 T cells in relation to SARS-CoV-2 and coronaviruses. Sequencing used immunoSEQ multiplex PCR; TCRdb keeps in-frame clones, though not all of them. Of roughly 71,000 clones in the sample, more than 75% are singletons; the top ten hold more than 1.5%. Before the COVID-19 pandemic, during about 2010-2018, CD4+ T cells were taken from unexposed donors. The sequencing input was memory CD4+ T cells from PBMCs. The receptors derive from a human donor in good health.

The chain uses TRBV7-2 and TRBJ2-3, with a possible D match to TRBD1 (6 bases). The germline V gene has CDR1 SGHTA and CDR2 FQGNSA. CDR3 size: 14 residues. V was pared by 5 bases and J by 0 bases, with 9 bases between. This CDR3 reads CASSLDRSTDTQYF. DNA of the CDR3: TGTGCCAGCAGCCTCGACAGGAGCACAGATACGCAGTATTTT.

Here the CDR3 reads CASSLARAGEQFF. The CDR3 coding sequence is TGTGCCAGCAGTTTAGCGAGGGCGGGTGAGCAGTTCTTC. The V and J genes are TRBV12-3 or TRBV12-4 and TRBJ2-1, with TRBD2 as a possible D gene (5 bases). The CDR3 totals 13 residues. Trimming removed 0 bases at V and 9 bases at J, with 9 bases between.

This chain uses TRBV5-4 with TRBJ2-1; D may be TRBD1 (7 bases). In germline, CDR1 is SGHNT, CDR2 YYREEE (reference sequence). The V end lost 5 bases, the J end lost 0 bases, and 12 bases lay between the germline ends. This CDR3 is 15 amino acids long. Here the CDR3 DNA reads TGTGCCAGCAGTCCCAGGGGGGCCTCCTACAATGAGCAGTTCTTC. This codes for CASSPRGASYNEQFF.

The chain employs TRBV5-1 and TRBJ2-3; 7 bases match TRBD2. Germline trimming cut 1 base from V and 5 bases from J; bases unmatched to any gene: 7. From germline, CDR1 is SGHRS and CDR2 YFSETQ. CDR3 size: 15 residues. CDR3 in DNA: TGCGCCAGCAGCTTGACTAGCGCAAATAAAGATACGCAGTATTTT. Translation: CASSLTSANKDTQYF.

In this sample, this clone turned up a few times. Relative to the germline gene, one junction end is altered; a read error may explain this. The genes are TRBV7-7 and TRBJ2-7; unclear D gene. The germline CDR1 and CDR2 sequences are SSHAT and FNYEAQ (reference sequence). This CDR3 contains 13 residues. Written as DNA, the CDR3 is TGTGCTAGCAGCTTAGGGTCAGCTGGGGAGCAGTACTTC. It codes for CASSLGSAGEQYF. Full variable domain (outside the CDR3, taken from reference TRBV7-7 and TRBJ2-7): GAGVSQSPRYKVTKRGQDVTLRCDPISSHATLYWYQQALGQGPEFLTYFNYEAQPDKSGLPSDRFSAERPEGSISTLTIQRTEQRDSAMYRCASSLGSAGEQYFGPGTRLTVT.

V is TRBV5-1 and J is TRBJ2-1; D gene ambiguous. With 1 base removed from V and 5 bases from J, the gap between germline ends came to 1 base. Germline CDR1 and CDR2: SGHRS and YFSETQ. The CDR3 has 11 residues. This CDR3 is CASSLNNEQFF. The CDR3, as DNA: TGCGCCAGCAGCTTGAACAATGAGCAGTTCTTC.

V is TRBV28 and J is TRBJ1-1; D is undetermined. This CDR3 is 15 amino acids long. Germline V gene data show CDR1 as MDHEN and CDR2 as SYDVKM. Trimming stripped 6 bases from V and 5 bases from J, with 19 bases between. The CDR3 protein is CASSAGVPPRTEAFF. CDR3 DNA sequence: TGTGCCAGCAGCGCCGGAGTCCCGCCTAGGACTGAAGCTTTCTTT.

The chain employs TRBV19 and TRBJ2-7; weak D call: TRBD1 (6 bases). V shed 6 bases and J shed 0 bases, with 9 bases lying between them. Germline V CDR1 and CDR2: LNHDA, SQIVND (reference sequence). The CDR3 is 13 residues long. CDR3 protein: CASRGQSSYEQYF. Here the CDR3 DNA reads TGTGCCAGTAGGGGACAAAGCTCCTACGAGCAGTACTTC.

This chain uses TRBV19 with TRBJ1-1; D unclear. Trimming removed 3 bases from V and 3 bases from J, with 2 bases in between. Germline V gene sequence: CDR1 LNHDA, CDR2 SQIVND (reference sequence). The CDR3 loop spans 11 amino acids. CDR3: CASSIDTEAFF. CDR3 coding DNA: TGTGCCAGTAGTATTGACACTGAAGCTTTCTTT. The full variable domain, completed using reference TRBV19 and TRBJ1-1, is DGGITQSPKYLFRKEGQNVTLSCEQNLNHDAMYWYRQDPGQGLRLIYYSQIVNDFQKGDIAEGYSVSREKKESFPLTVTSAQKNPTAFYLCASSIDTEAFFGQGTRLTVV.

The chain combines TRBV5-1 with TRBJ2-3; possibly TRBD2 for D (6 bases). Per germline, CDR1 SGHRS and CDR2 YFSETQ. V was pared by 1 base and J by 5 bases, with 14 bases between. CDR3 length: 15 amino acids. CDR3 protein: CASSLTGVEGDTQYF. DNA for the CDR3: TGCGCCAGCAGCTTGACGGGGGTGGAAGGAGATACGCAGTATTTT.

The V call is TRBV19, the J call TRBJ1-4; a possible D gene is TRBD1 (6 bases). Germline V gives CDR1 LNHDA, CDR2 SQIVND (reference sequence). The length of the CDR3 is 20 residues. Trimming pared 2 bases from V and 0 bases from J, leaving 22 bases between. CDR3 sequence (DNA): TGTGCCAGTAGTATACGAGGGGGTGACATCTGGGGCCCAACTAATGAAAAACTGTTTTTT. Residues: CASSIRGGDIWGPTNEKLFF.

This clone showed up just once. The chain has TRBV6-5 and TRBJ1-5; 8 bases fit TRBD1. Germline V lookup: CDR1 MNHEY, CDR2 SVGAGI. CDR3 length: 16 residues. Trimming took 0 bases from V and 7 from J; bases not matched to a gene: 8. The CDR3 region is CASSYSTGQGGQPQHF. The CDR3 DNA is TGTGCCAGCAGTTACTCGACAGGACAGGGTGGGCAGCCCCAGCATTTT.

The V call is TRBV28, the J call TRBJ1-2, with D hard to call. This CDR3 has 13 residues. The V and J ends lost 2 bases and 2 bases respectively, with 6 bases between them. Germline CDR1 MDHEN, CDR2 SYDVKM. The CDR3 spells CASSLPQNYGYTF. Here the CDR3 DNA reads TGTGCCAGCAGTTTACCCCAGAACTATGGCTACACCTTC.

This clone was seen just once. The chain combines TRBV28 with TRBJ1-2, with unresolved D. Germline-derived CDR1 and CDR2 are MDHEN and SYDVKM. Trimming cost V 6 bases and J 4 bases, with 21 bases left between them. There are 16 residues in the CDR3. CDR3 sequence (DNA): TGTGCCAGCAGCCCCCCCGGAGACCGCGGAGGCTATGGCTACACCTTC. It codes for CASSPPGDRGGYGYTF.

This sequence joins TRBV10-1 and TRBJ1-6; D unclear. CDR1 WNHNN and CDR2 SYGVQD come from the germline V gene (reference sequence). The CDR3 covers 9 residues. In nucleotides, the CDR3 is TGCGTTTCGGGGTCACCCCTCCACTTT. Protein: CVSGSPLHF.

This clone turned up a few times. The chain joins TRBV6-1 to TRBJ1-5, with 11 bases that match TRBD1. V shed 8 bases and J 5 bases; nucleotides not matched to a gene: 8. Germline-derived CDR1 and CDR2 are MNHNS and SASEGT. This CDR3 has 15 residues. The chain's CDR3 is CASGTGTGGDQPQHF. The DNA for the CDR3 is TGTGCCAGCGGGACCGGGACAGGGGGGGATCAGCCCCAGCATTTT.

The J gene is TRBJ2-7, the V gene TRBV4-2; D is perhaps TRBD2 (5 bases). V was trimmed by 3 bases and J by 2 bases, leaving 11 bases between them. CDR1 LGHNA and CDR2 YNFKEQ come from the germline V gene. The CDR3 has 14 amino acids. CDR3 sequence reads: CASSQAHGAYEQYF. The CDR3 DNA reads TGTGCCAGCAGCCAGGCGCACGGGGCCTACGAGCAGTACTTC.

The CDR3 spells CASSLRRPGSTDTQYF. The CDR3 DNA sequence: TGTGCCAGCAGCTTACGGCGGCCAGGGAGCACAGATACGCAGTATTTT. This chain connects TRBV11-2 to TRBJ2-3; D might be TRBD1 (5 bases). The CDR3 length is 16 residues. Trimming removed 2 bases at V and 0 bases at J, with 12 bases between. CDR1 is SGHAT, CDR2 FQNNGV, per germline.

The J gene is TRBJ1-1, the V gene TRBV7-2; TRBD1 matches at 9 bases. The CDR3 totals 17 residues. The V gene's germline CDR1 is SGHTA and CDR2 FQGNSA. V was pared by 5 bases and J by 1 base, with 11 bases of the junction left unmatched. This CDR3 reads CASSKPFPGQGNTEAFF. The CDR3 DNA is TGTGCCAGCAGCAAACCGTTCCCGGGACAGGGGAACACTGAAGCTTTCTTT.

The chain recombines TRBV28 with TRBJ2-7; 9 nucleotides agree with TRBD2. In germline, CDR1 is MDHEN, CDR2 SYDVKM. The CDR3 is made up of 13 amino acids. V lost 6 bases and J lost 5; bases outside the gene matches: 5. Here the CDR3 reads CASRLAGFDEQYF. The CDR3 DNA follows: TGTGCCAGCAGGCTAGCGGGATTCGACGAGCAGTACTTC.